This note documents a single T cell receptor beta chain sequence. No antigen is known for it. Per-base qualities were not stored, and no clone one base away is much larger. TCRbeta CDR3 regions were amplified from genomic DNA using the immunoSEQ Assay, a bias-controlled multiplex PCR. Concerning the study's data processing: The number of nucleated cells in each sample was estimated from the amplification of reference gene primers within the assay. To quantify the absolute abundance of each unique TCRbeta CDR3 rearrangement, sequence reads were collapsed and filtered. For each sample, productive Simpson clonality was calculated by taking the square root of Simpson's diversity index across productive rearrangements. TCRdb re-hosts the immuneACCESS table, in-frame sequences only. Its copies lack some clones; in the studies checked, an unresolved V gene accounts for under half of them, and the cause for the rest is not known. V, J and clone size were drawn from that table, and D and trimming were deduced from the DNA. For this sample the table gives approximately 150,000 clones, of which roughly 82% were detected only once. The biggest ten clones account for about 5% of the sample.

Whole blood was collected in K2EDTA tubes by collaborating institutions according to the institutions' own protocols. For TCRbeta analysis, collaborator samples were shipped as frozen whole blood, as isolated PBMCs, or as DNA extracted from either sample type. The record originates from a study of blood T cell repertoires in COVID-19 (dated by TCRdb to the early 2020s). In the study overall: Collaborator samples came from the United States, Italy and Spain and covered acute and convalescent phases of COVID-19. The prospective study material was composed of cDNA or gDNA derived from T cells, B-cell-depleted T cells, or PBMCs. The dataset comprised deeply sampled blood TCRbeta repertoires from subjects exposed to, actively infected with, or recovered from COVID-19. The repertoires were released in a freely available public database intended as a resource for research on the immune response to SARS-CoV-2. The samples were drawn from the first 160 participants of the ongoing ImmuneRACE study and from 950 to 1,500 subjects provided by 6 global collaborators. Nearly every sample came with metadata listing a de-identified subject ID, COVID-19 status, age in years and sex. Where available, HLA class I and class II types were taken from metadata supplied by the sample provider and were not determined by assay-based typing. The research as a whole found: How much clinical and demographic metadata was included differed by source and by participant, and the metadata was provided uncurated.

Inclusive of the bounding cysteine and phenylalanine, the CDR3 is 17 residues long. Solely the CDR3 DNA is kept, with 51 bases framed from the first base. CDR1 and CDR2 are drawn from the germline V gene: MNHNS, SASEGT. Deletion took 4 bases off V and 8 bases off J, with a span of 24 bases between the germline ends. The sequenced sample was peripheral blood. This TCR derives from a human donor in a cohort sampled during active COVID-19. The V and J genes are TRBV6-1 and TRBJ2-4; the D gene is perhaps TRBD2, from 7 matching bases. The nucleotide sequence reads TGTGCCAGCAGTGTAAGGGCGGGGGCCTCCTTGGGGGACATTCAGTACTTC. It specifies CASSVRAGASLGDIQYF.